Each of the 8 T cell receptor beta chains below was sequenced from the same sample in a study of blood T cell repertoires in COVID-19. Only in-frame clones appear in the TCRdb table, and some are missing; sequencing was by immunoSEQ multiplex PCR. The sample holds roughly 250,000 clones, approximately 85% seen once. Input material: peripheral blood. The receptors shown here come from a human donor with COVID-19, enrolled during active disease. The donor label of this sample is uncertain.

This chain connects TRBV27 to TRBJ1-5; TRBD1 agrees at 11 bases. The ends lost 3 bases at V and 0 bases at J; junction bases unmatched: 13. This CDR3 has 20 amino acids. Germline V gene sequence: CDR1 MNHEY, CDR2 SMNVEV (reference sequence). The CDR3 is CASSLGSGTGGPISNQPQHF. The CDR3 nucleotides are TGTGCCAGCAGTTTGGGATCCGGGACAGGGGGACCGATTAGCAATCAGCCCCAGCATTTT.

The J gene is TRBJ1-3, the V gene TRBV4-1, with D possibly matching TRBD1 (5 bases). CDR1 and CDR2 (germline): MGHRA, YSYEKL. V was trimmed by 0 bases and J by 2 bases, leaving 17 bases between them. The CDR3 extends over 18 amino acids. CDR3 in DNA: TGCGCCAGCAGCCAAGAAAGAACCCTCGACAGTCCTGGAAACACCATATATTTT. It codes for CASSQERTLDSPGNTIYF.

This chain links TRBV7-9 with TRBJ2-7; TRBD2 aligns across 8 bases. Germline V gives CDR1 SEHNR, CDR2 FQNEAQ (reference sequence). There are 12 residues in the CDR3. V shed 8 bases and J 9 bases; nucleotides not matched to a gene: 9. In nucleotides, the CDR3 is TGTGCCAGCGATAGCGGGAATCCTAGGCAGTACTTC. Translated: CASDSGNPRQYF.

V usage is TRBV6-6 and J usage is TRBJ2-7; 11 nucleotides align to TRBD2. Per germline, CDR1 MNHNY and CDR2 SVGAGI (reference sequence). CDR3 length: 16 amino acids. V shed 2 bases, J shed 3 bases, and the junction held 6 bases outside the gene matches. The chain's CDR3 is CASSYVVAGGNYEQYF. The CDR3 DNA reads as TGTGCCAGCAGTTACGTGGTAGCGGGAGGGAACTACGAGCAGTACTTC.

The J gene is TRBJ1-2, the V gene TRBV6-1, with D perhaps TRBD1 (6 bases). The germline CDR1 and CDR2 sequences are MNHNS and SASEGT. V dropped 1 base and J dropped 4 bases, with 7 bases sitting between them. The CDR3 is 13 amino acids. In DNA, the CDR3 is TGTGCCAGCAGTGAAGGACAGGTCTATGGCTACACCTTC. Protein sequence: CASSEGQVYGYTF.

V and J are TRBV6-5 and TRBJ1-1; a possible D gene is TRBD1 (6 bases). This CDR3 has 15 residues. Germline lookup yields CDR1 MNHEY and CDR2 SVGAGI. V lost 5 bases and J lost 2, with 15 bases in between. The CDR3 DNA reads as TGTGCCAGCAGTCGGGGCCCGACAGGAAACACTGAAGCTTTCTTT. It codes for CASSRGPTGNTEAFF.

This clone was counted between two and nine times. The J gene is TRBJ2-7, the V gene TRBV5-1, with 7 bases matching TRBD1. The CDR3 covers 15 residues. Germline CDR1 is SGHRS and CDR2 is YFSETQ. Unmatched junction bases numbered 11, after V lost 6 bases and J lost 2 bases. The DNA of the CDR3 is TGCGCCAGCACCCCTTCGACAGGGTTCGCCTACGAGCAGTACTTC. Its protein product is CASTPSTGFAYEQYF.

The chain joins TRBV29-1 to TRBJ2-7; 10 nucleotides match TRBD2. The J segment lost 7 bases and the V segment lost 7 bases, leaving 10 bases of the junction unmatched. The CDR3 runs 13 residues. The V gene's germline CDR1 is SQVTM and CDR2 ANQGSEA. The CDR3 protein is CSAVAGGSGEQYF. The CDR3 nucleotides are TGCAGCGCTGTAGCGGGAGGTTCGGGGGAGCAGTACTTC.